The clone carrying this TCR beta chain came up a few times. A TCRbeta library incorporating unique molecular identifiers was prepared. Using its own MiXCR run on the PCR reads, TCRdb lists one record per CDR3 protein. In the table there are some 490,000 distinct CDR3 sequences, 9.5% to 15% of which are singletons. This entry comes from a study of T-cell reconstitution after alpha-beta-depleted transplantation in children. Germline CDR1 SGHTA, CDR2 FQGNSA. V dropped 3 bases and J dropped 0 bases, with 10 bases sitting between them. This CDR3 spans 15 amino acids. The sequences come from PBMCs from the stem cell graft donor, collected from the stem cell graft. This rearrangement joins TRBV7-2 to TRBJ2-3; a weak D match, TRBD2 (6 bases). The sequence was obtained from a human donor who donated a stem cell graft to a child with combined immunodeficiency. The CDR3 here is CASSLDYPSTDTQYF. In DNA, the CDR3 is TGTGCCAGCAGCTTGGACTATCCGAGCACAGATACGCAGTATTTT.